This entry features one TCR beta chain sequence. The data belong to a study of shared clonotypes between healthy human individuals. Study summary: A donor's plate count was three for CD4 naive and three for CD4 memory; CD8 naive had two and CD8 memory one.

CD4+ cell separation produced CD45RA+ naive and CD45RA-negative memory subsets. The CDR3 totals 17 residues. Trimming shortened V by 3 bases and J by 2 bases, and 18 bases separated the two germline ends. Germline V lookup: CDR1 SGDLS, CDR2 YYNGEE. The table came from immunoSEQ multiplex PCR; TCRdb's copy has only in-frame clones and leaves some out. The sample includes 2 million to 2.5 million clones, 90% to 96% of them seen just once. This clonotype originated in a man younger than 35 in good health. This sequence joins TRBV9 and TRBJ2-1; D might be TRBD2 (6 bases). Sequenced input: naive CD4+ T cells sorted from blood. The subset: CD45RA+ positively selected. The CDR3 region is CASSARPPSSAYNEQFF. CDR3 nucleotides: TGTGCCAGCAGCGCGAGGCCCCCCTCTAGCGCCTACAATGAGCAGTTCTTC. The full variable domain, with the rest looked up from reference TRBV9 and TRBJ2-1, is DSGVTQTPKHLITATGQRVTLRCSPRSGDLSVYWYQQSLDQGLQFLIQYYNGEERAKGNILERFSAQQFPDLHSELNLSSLELGDSALYFCASSARPPSSAYNEQFFGPGTRLTVL.